The 14 T cell receptor beta chains given below trace back to one sample, sequenced in a study of T cells in women clearing cervical HPV infection. The repertoire was sequenced with immunoSEQ multiplex PCR; TCRdb's copy has only in-frame clones and lacks some. The repertoire table contains 9,500 to 15,000 clones. Sample: blood buffy coat. These TCRs come from a woman between 18 and 70 years old with a cervical HPV16 infection that either progressed to CIN3+ or cleared (not recorded which).

Note on this clone: The read falls 3 residues short of the CDR3 end, and the missing part is taken from the germline J gene. Distinct nucleotide sequences in the sample also encode this CDR3. This rearrangement joins TRBV18 to TRBJ2-5; the match to TRBD2 covers 7 bases. The germline CDR1 and CDR2 sequences are KGHSH and LQKENI. This CDR3 has 14 amino acids. The junction had 2 bases not matched to a gene; V was cut back by 3 bases and J by 1 base. The CDR3 is CASSPPSGQETQYF. The DNA read from the CDR3 is TGTGCCAGCTCACCGCCTAGCGGCCAAGAGACC.

As regards this clone: Sequencing ends 3 residues short of the CDR3 end; the germline J gene provides the rest. The rearrangement uses TRBV7-2 and TRBJ2-3; perhaps TRBD1 as D (6 bases). Germline V lookup: CDR1 SGHTA, CDR2 FQGNSA. The CDR3 totals 14 residues. The germline V and J ends were trimmed by 5 bases and 6 bases, with 15 bases remaining between them. CDR3 protein: CASSRNQGSDTQYF. The CDR3 bases that were read are TGTGCCAGCAGCAGAAACCAGGGGTCGGATACG.

With regard to this clone: The sequence runs out 3 residues before the end of the CDR3; the remainder is reconstructed from the germline J gene. The chain links TRBV19 to TRBJ1-2; no firm D call. Germline CDR1 is LNHDA and CDR2 is SQIVND (reference sequence). This CDR3 contains 13 residues. V lost 10 bases and J lost 7, with 19 bases in between. CDR3 loop: CATLTHTRGGYTF. Incomplete CDR3 DNA: TGTGCCACCCTGACACACACTAGAGGTGGC.

In the case of this clone: The observed sequence ends 3 residues before the CDR3 terminus, with the missing tail filled in from the germline J gene. This chain connects TRBV30 to TRBJ2-3; TRBD1 agrees at 8 bases. J was trimmed by 0 bases and V by 6 bases; bases with no gene match: 5. From germline, CDR1 is GTSNPN and CDR2 SVGIG (reference sequence). The CDR3 consists of 14 residues. This CDR3 reads CACDRGSSTDTQYF. The DNA read from the CDR3 is TGTGCCTGCGACAGGGGCTCTAGCACAGATACG.

As for this clone: The CDR3 is cut off 3 residues early in the read; its end comes from the germline J gene. The V call is TRBV2, the J call TRBJ2-1; 7 bases are shared with TRBD1. The length of the CDR3 is 14 residues. Trimming at V came to 8 bases and at J to 2 bases, leaving 6 bases not matched to a gene. CDR1 SNHLY and CDR2 FYNNEI come from the germline V gene. CDR3 DNA, as far as it was read: TGTGCCAGCCTTCCCGGGACAGCCTACAATGAG. The encoded protein is CASLPGTAYNE. The full CDR3 protein reads CASLPGTAYNEQFF.

On this clone itself: Read sequence stops 3 residues before the CDR3 end, and the germline J gene provides the missing end. J is TRBJ2-3 and V is TRBV20-1; no clear D gene. Looked up from germline, CDR1 is DFQATT and CDR2 is SNEGSKA (reference sequence). Between the trimmed V and J ends, which lost 4 bases and 6 bases, there was a span of 8 bases. The CDR3 length is 11 residues. CDR3 DNA, as far as it was read: TGCAGTGCTACCCAGAGTGATACG. This gives the protein CSATQSDT. The CDR3 reads in full as CSATQSDTQYF.

Points on this clone: The read ends 3 residues before the CDR3 terminus; that terminus is restored from the germline J gene. The chain employs TRBV20-1 and TRBJ1-2; the D gene is possibly TRBD1 (5 bases). Germline CDR1 is DFQATT and CDR2 is SNEGSKA (reference sequence). Trimming left V 5 bases short and J 5 bases short, with 24 bases between. The CDR3 contains 16 residues. The part of the CDR3 DNA that was read is TGCAGTGCTCACCCCTCTGGGGCAGGCCGTGGGTATGGC. This encodes CSAHPSGAGRGYG. The whole CDR3 is CSAHPSGAGRGYGYTF.

A note on this clone: The DNA ends 3 residues before the CDR3 does, and the rest of the CDR3 is filled in from the germline J gene. The rearrangement links TRBV5-6 to TRBJ2-3, with 10 positions matching TRBD2. Germline lookup yields CDR1 SGHDT and CDR2 YYEEEE. The V gene end was trimmed by 0 bases and the J gene end by 5 bases; junction bases not matched to a gene: 3. This CDR3 comprises 15 residues. The CDR3 DNA, read in part, is TGTGCCAGCAGCTTGGTCAGCGGGGGGGTAGATACG. It codes for CASSLVSGGVDT. The full-length CDR3 reads as CASSLVSGGVDTQYF.

Turning to this clone: The read is 3 residues too short to cover the CDR3 end, so that end is filled in from the germline J gene. This sequence joins TRBV5-1 and TRBJ1-2; perhaps TRBD1 as D (6 bases). CDR3 size: 13 residues. CDR1 and CDR2 (germline): SGHRS, YFSETQ. CDR3 bases read: TGCGCCAGCAGCGTGGGACAAAAAAGGGGC. Its translation: CASSVGQKRG. The whole CDR3 is CASSVGQKRGYTF.

On this clone itself: The read terminates 3 residues before the CDR3 end, so the remaining end is supplied by the germline J gene. This chain uses TRBV18 with TRBJ1-2; TRBD1 agrees at 11 bases. The CDR3 totals 16 residues. The V segment lost 1 base and the J segment 2 bases; nucleotides outside the gene matches: 3. The germline V gene encodes CDR1 KGHSH and CDR2 LQKENI. Partial CDR3 DNA: TGTGCCAGCTCACCACAAAGGACAGGGGGCAACTATGGC. As protein: CASSPQRTGGNYG. The entire CDR3 sequence reads CASSPQRTGGNYGYTF.

Turning to this clone: The read gets to within 3 residues of the CDR3 end, and the germline J gene fills in the rest. This chain joins TRBV10-2 and TRBJ1-5; a weak D match, TRBD1 (5 bases). This CDR3 is 16 amino acids long. Germline CDR1 reads WSHSY; CDR2 reads SAAADI. The V and J ends lost 7 bases and 1 base respectively, with 17 bases between them. The CDR3 reads CASTSGRRGSNQPQHF. The CDR3 DNA, read in part, is TGCGCCAGCACCTCTGGCAGGCGGGGGAGCAATCAGCCC.

On this clone: The read gets to within 3 residues of the CDR3 end, and the germline J gene fills in the rest. The chain uses TRBV14 and TRBJ2-2, with D maybe TRBD1 (5 bases). Per germline, CDR1 SGHDN and CDR2 FVKESK. This CDR3 spans 15 amino acids. Trimming took 3 bases from V and 7 from J, leaving 15 bases between them. CDR3 DNA, as far as it was read: TGTGCCAGCAGCCAGTACGGGCTACAGGACGGGGAG. Translation gives CASSQYGLQDGE. The entire CDR3 protein is CASSQYGLQDGELFF.

CDR3 protein: CASSGTSGGQETQYF. The CDR3 DNA, read in part, is TGTGCCAGCAGTGGGACTAGCGGGGGCCAAGAGACC. The rearrangement links TRBV2 to TRBJ2-5; 13 bases match TRBD2. The read halts 3 residues ahead of the CDR3 end, with the missing end drawn from the germline J gene. The CDR3 extends over 15 amino acids. Germline values: CDR1 SNHLY, CDR2 FYNNEI. Trimming cost V 4 bases and J 1 base; bases outside gene matches: 0.

A word on this clone: The CDR3 end is not reached by the read, which stops 3 residues before it; the germline J gene fills it in. The chain carries TRBV2 and TRBJ2-3, with D unresolved. Trimming left V 5 bases short and J 2 bases short, with 8 bases between. Germline assignment: CDR1 SNHLY and CDR2 FYNNEI. This CDR3 has 13 amino acids. The CDR3 sequence: CASSTVFTDTQYF. The sequenced part of the CDR3 DNA is TGTGCCAGCAGTACAGTTTTCACAGATACG.